This T cell receptor beta chain was captured in a study of shared clonotypes between healthy human individuals (dated by TCRdb to the early 2020s). A note on the overall study: A couple of women and a few men aged 18 to 49 years were included in the cohort. Per donor, three plates each were used for CD4 naive and CD4 memory, two for CD8 naive, and one for CD8 memory. To estimate repertoire size and how much clonotypes are shared between individuals, the study performed deep sequencing of blood TCR repertoires from a handful of healthy adults. To increase sequencing depth and limit assay-specific biases, TCR repertoire library preparation and sequencing were carried out by different laboratories using diverse techniques. Per donor, leukapheresis produced somewhere between about 0.94 and 9 billion PBMCs. Study-level results and caveats: Estimated clonotype richness was generally larger for naive than for memory subsets. Pairwise subsampling led to the expectation that sequencing depth would affect the degree of clonotype sharing among donors. Rarefaction of sorted-subset datasets indicated incomplete sequencing despite the large sequencing depth. The genetic and exposure-history diversity represented was limited by the small number of donors. Only blood was sampled, and tissue TCR repertoires likely differ from those in blood. Compared with non-shared clonotypes, clonotypes shared by all four sorted-subset donors had higher generation probabilities. Sharing across several donors was observed for around 5% of naive CD4, 3% to 3.5% of naive CD8, 2.3% of memory CD4, and over 0.3% of memory CD8 clonotypes.

CD8 naive samples were CD45RO-negative cells positively selected for CCR7, giving a CD45RA+CCR7+ population that excluded TemRA cells. Donors were healthy HIV-negative adults with no recently reported acute infections or vaccinations. Only Caucasian adults living in Nashville, Tennessee, USA were represented among the donors. Blood was obtained by leukapheresis, after which PBMCs were separated by Ficoll-Histopaque density gradient centrifugation and cryopreserved in liquid nitrogen vapor phase. Analytical flow cytometry was used to check the purity and quantity of every magnetically sorted T cell population. Genomic DNA was isolated from each sorted fraction and quantified by UV absorbance on a Nanodrop 2000c. Using the deep immunoSEQ assay, TCR CDR3 regions were amplified from genomic DNA by multiplex PCR. Extracted genomic DNA from each cell subset was spread evenly across all wells of several immunoSEQ 96-well plates, with each plate serving as a replicate. For sorted subsets, about 200 ng genomic DNA, equal to some 28,000 T cell genomes, was loaded into each replicate PCR. Purified libraries were quantified with a Qubit 3.0 fluorometer, sized on a Bioanalyzer 2100, and re-quantified with the KAPA Library Quantification kit. Every immunoSEQ 96-well plate was sequenced on a separate single-read 150-cycle Illumina NextSeq 550 flow cell. Concerning the study's data processing: Because the immunoSEQ output held only junctional sequences and lacked quality scores, the filtering could not match the filtering applied to full-length reads. Sequences were annotated with PyIR, a Python wrapper for IgBLAST v1.9, using IMGT germline references to assign V/J genes and CDR3. Reads were filtered out if the reads had weak V/J assignments (E-value above 1e-6), no CDR3, stop codons, out-of-frame junctions, or ambiguous translated residues. V3J clonotypes were defined as sequences sharing an identical inferred V gene, J gene, and CDR3 amino acid sequence. Percentage overlap between repertoires was computed as shared unique clonotypes divided by the size of the smaller repertoire. Repertoire richness was assessed with RTK rarefaction, the Chao1 estimator, and Recon v2.1 estimates of unobserved clonotypes. Generation probabilities were computed with OLGA for all TCRbeta clonotypes obtained by the gDNA method from four donors. TCRdb took over this immuneACCESS table, retaining in-frame rearrangements with V and J assigned. Such tables are incomplete; in checked studies, under half of the missing clones stem from an unresolved V gene, and the remainder is unexplained. V and J calls and clone size are copied from that table; D and trimming were computed from the DNA. A total of 660,000 or so clones appear in this sample, approximately 96% of them only once. The ten largest clones add up to less than 0.13% of the sample.

Note on this clone: The specificity of this receptor is unknown. Base qualities are missing; no much larger clone stands one base away.

The germline V and J ends show losses of 6 bases and 5 bases respectively, and no gene match explains 12 bases of the junction. The CDR3 numbers 15 residues from cysteine through phenylalanine. Solely the CDR3 DNA is kept, with 45 bases framed from the first base. Via the germline V gene, CDR1 is MGHRA and CDR2 YSYEKL. The chain was built from TRBV4-1 and TRBJ2-5; 7 middle bases align to TRBD2. Material: naive CD8+ T cells sorted from blood. The label giving this sample's cell subset or site can be read as: CD45RA+CCR7+. The receptor comes from a woman aged 30 to 39 in good health. CDR3 reads: CASRMGAGVLETQYF. Read as DNA, the sequence is TGCGCCAGCAGGATGGGTGCGGGAGTGCTGGAGACCCAGTACTTC.